In its sample, the clone carrying this T cell receptor beta chain was seen once. The data were taken from a study of blood T cell repertoires in COVID-19. For the study at large: PBMCs, B-cell-depleted T cells, or T cells provided the cDNA or gDNA that made up the material.

The CDR3 contains 20 residues. CDR1 KGHSH and CDR2 LQKENI come from the germline V gene. After removal of 3 bases from V and 0 bases from J, the junction contained 15 bases not matched to a gene. Authors' processing steps: Amplification from reference gene primers served as the basis for estimated nucleated cell counts. Measured with immunoSEQ multiplex PCR; TCRdb has only the in-frame clones, and not every one. V and J calls and clone size are as listed in that table; D and trimming were resolved from the DNA. There are about 200,000 clones in the sample; more than 70% occur only once, and 18% lies in the top ten.

The sample consisted of peripheral blood. This receptor was taken from a man between 45 and 60 years old with COVID-19, enrolled during active disease. V gene TRBV18 combines with J gene TRBJ2-1, with 9 bases matching TRBD2. CDR3 nucleotide sequence: TGTGCCAGCTCACCGGGCCCTGGGACTAGCTCTGTCAGCTCCTACAATGAGCAGTTCTTC. It is translated as CASSPGPGTSSVSSYNEQFF.